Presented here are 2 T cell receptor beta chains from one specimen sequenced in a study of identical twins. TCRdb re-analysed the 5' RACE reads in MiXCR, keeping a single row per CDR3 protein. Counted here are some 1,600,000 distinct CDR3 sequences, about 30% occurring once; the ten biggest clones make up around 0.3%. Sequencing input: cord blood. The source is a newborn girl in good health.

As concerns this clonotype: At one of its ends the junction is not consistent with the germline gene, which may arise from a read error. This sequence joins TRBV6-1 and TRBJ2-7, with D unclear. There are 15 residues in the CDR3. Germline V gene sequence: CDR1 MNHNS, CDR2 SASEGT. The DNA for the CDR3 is TGTGCCAGCAGAGTCCCACCACCCACGGGCTACGTGCAGTACTTC. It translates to CASRVPPPTGYVQYF.

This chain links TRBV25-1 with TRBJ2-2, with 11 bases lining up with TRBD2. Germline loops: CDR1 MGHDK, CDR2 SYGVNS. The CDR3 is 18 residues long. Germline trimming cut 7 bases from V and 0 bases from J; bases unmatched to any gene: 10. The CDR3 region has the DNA TGTGCCAGCACCCCGCGCCTAGCGGGGGGCCCGAACACCGGGGAGCTGTTTTTT. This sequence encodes CASTPRLAGGPNTGELFF. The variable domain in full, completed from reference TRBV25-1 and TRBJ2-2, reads EADIYQTPRYLVIGTGKKITLECSQTMGHDKMYWYQQDPGMELHLIHYSYGVNSTEKGDLSSESTVSRIRTEHFPLTLESARPSHTSQYLCASTPRLAGGPNTGELFFGEGSRLTVL.